The clone carrying this T cell receptor beta chain is a singleton in its sample. As originally analysed: Counts of nucleated cells, estimated from reference gene primer amplification, were obtained. Method: immunoSEQ multiplex PCR; TCRdb's copy keeps in-frame clones and lacks some. V and J calls and clone size are given by that table; D and trimming were obtained from the DNA. The profile covers 150,000 to 200,000 clones, with approximately 86% appearing a single time and around 5.5% taken by the ten largest. The CDR3 is made up of 13 amino acids. Germline V gene lookup returns CDR1 MNHEY and CDR2 SMNVEV (reference sequence). V lost 2 bases, J lost 2 bases, and 6 bases lay in between. Cohort assignment relied on participant-reported clinical history. This record belongs to a study of blood T cell repertoires in COVID-19. The wider study: The study drew acute and convalescent COVID-19 samples from the United States, Italy and Spain. T cells, B-cell-depleted T cells, or PBMCs provided the cDNA or gDNA that served as material.

Material: PBMCs or T cells enriched from blood (not recorded which). This sequence was found in an older woman with acute COVID-19. The rearrangement uses TRBV27 and TRBJ1-1; D uncertain. Here the CDR3 reads CASSLMRNTEAFF. CDR3 DNA sequence: TGTGCCAGCAGTTTAATGCGAAACACTGAAGCTTTCTTT.